The entry below gives a single T cell receptor beta chain sequence along with its context. The data derive from a study of patients and donors after allogeneic stem cell transplantation. TCRdb independently ran MiXCR on the RT-PCR reads; one entry per CDR3 protein. The top ten clones hold roughly 26% of a sample with around 170,000 distinct CDR3 sequences, approximately 25% of them seen once. There are 16 residues in the CDR3. Trimming at V came to 1 base and at J to 1 base, leaving 3 bases not matched to a gene. From germline, CDR1 is SGHTA and CDR2 FQGNSA. The TCR was taken from a human donor who was either an allogeneic HSCT recipient or a stem cell or donor lymphocyte infusion donor (not recorded which). It is not recorded whose cells these are; they may come from a transplant donor. The sample consisted of blood, either unsorted or a sorted T cell fraction (not recorded which). The chain carries TRBV7-2 and TRBJ1-2; 10 bases map to TRBD1. DNA for the CDR3: TGTGCCAGCAGCTTAGGGACAGGGGGACTTAACTATGGCTACACCTTC. Translated: CASSLGTGGLNYGYTF.